This TCR beta chain was captured by sequencing in a study of STAT5B mutations in CD4+ large granular lymphocyte leukemia. General observations from the study: Patient CD4-sorted repertoires looked more clonal than healthy CD4+ repertoires, even without putative leukemic clones.

In the case of this clone: Its antigen is not identified.

The repertoire was sequenced with immunoSEQ multiplex PCR; TCRdb's copy has only in-frame clones and lacks some. The table shows 31,000 or so clones, with approximately 73% occurring only once. Germline-derived CDR1 and CDR2 are MNHNS and SASEGT. V was trimmed by 1 base and J by 4 bases, leaving 2 bases between them. This CDR3 comprises 12 residues. Sequencing input: CD4+ T cells from blood buffy coats. The rearrangement links TRBV6-1 to TRBJ1-5; D not resolved. This TCR was sampled from a human donor in good health. Here the CDR3 reads CASSEGNQPQHF. As DNA, the CDR3 is TGTGCCAGCAGTGAAGGGAATCAGCCCCAGCATTTT.